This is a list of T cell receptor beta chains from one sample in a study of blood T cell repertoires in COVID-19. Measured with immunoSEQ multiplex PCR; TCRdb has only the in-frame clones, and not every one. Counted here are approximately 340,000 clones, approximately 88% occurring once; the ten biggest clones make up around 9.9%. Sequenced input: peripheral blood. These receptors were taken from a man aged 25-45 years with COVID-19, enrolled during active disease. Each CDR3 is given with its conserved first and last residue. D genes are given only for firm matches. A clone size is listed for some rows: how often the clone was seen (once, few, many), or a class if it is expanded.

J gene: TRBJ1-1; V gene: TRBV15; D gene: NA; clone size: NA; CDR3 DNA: TGTGCCACCAGCAGAGTGGGGACATGGGAAGCTTTCTTT; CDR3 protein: CATSRVGTWEAFF
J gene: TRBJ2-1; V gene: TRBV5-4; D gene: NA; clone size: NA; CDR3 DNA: TGTGCCAGCAGCAGAAGACAGGGAGCGGGGGACAATGAGCAGTTCTTC; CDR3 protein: CASSRRQGAGDNEQFF
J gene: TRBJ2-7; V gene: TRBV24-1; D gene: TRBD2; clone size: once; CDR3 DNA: TGTGCCACCAAGAACGGACCTAGCGGGAGCGAGCAGTACTTC; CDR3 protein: CATKNGPSGSEQYF
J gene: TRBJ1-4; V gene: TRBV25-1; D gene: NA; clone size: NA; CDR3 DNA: TGTGCCAGCAGTGAGGGAGGATTTAATGAAAAACTGTTTTTT; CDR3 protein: CASSEGGFNEKLFF
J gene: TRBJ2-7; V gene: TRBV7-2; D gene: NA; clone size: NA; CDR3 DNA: TGTGCCAGCAGCCCCGGGGGCTACGAGCAGTACTTC; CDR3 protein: CASSPGGYEQYF
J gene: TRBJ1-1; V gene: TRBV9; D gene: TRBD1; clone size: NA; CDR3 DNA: TGTGCCAGCAGCAGACAGGGGGCGGACACTGAAGCTTTCTTT; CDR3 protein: CASSRQGADTEAFF
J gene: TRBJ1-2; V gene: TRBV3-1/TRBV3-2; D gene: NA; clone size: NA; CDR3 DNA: TGTGCCAGCAGGACGGAGGGGCCTCGCCTCTCCTATGGCTACACCTTC; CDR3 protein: CASRTEGPRLSYGYTF
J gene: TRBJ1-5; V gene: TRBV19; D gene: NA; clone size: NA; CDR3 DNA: TGTGCCAGTAGTATAGGGGTCGTGGGGGCTCAGCCCCAGCATTTT; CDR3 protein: CASSIGVVGAQPQHF
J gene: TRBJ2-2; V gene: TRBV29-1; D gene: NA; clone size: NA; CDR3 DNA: TGCAGCGTTGGTATTGGGGCCTCGGCCGCCGGGGAGCTGTTTTTT; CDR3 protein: CSVGIGASAAGELFF
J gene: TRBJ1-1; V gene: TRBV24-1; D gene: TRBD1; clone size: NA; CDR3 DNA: TGTGCCATACAGGGGGCAAGGGGGGCCGACACTGAAGCTTTCTTT; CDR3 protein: CAIQGARGADTEAFF
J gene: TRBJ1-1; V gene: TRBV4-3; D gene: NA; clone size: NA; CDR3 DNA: TGCGCCAGCAGCCAACGGGTGAACACTGAAGCTTTCTTT; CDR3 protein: CASSQRVNTEAFF
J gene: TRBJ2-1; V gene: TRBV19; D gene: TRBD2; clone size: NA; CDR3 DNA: TGTGCCAGTAGTATAGGCCCTAGCGGGATCGTTTACAATGAGCAGTTCTTC; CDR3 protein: CASSIGPSGIVYNEQFF
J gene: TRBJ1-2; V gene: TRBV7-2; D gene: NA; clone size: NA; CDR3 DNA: TGTGCCAGCAGCGCGCCAGGGTCGCAGTACTATGGCTACACCTTC; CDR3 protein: CASSAPGSQYYGYTF
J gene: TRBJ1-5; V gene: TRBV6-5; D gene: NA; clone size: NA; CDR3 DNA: TGTGCCAGCAGTCCTCAGGGTCTGGACAATCAGCCCCAGCATTTT; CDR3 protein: CASSPQGLDNQPQHF
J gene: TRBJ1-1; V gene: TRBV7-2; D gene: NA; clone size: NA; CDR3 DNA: TGTGCCAGCAGCTTGTCAGTGAACACTGAAGCTTTCTTT; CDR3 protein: CASSLSVNTEAFF
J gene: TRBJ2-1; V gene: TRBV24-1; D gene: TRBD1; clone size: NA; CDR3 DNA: TGTGCCACCAGTGATCGAGGGACAGGGGTTAGCGATGAGCAGTTCTTC; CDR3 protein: CATSDRGTGVSDEQFF
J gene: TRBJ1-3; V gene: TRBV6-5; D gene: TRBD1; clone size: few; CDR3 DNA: TGTGCCAGCAGCCCCGACAGGGGCTCTGGAAACACCATATATTTT; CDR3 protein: CASSPDRGSGNTIYF
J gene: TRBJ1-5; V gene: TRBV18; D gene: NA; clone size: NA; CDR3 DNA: TGTGCCACCCAGTCTAGCAATCAGCCCCAGCATTTT; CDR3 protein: CATQSSNQPQHF
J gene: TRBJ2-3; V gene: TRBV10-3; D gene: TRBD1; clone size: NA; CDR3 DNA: TGTGCCATCAGCGGACAGGGCACAGATACGCAGTATTTT; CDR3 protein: CAISGQGTDTQYF
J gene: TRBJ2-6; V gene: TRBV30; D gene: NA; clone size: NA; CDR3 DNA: TGTGCCTGGAGTCGTGGACAGCCCTCTGGGGCCAACGTCCTGACTTTC; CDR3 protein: CAWSRGQPSGANVLTF
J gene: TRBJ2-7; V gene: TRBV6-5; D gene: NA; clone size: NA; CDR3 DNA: TGTGCCAGCAGTTACTTGGCAGCCTACGAGCAGTACTTC; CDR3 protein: CASSYLAAYEQYF
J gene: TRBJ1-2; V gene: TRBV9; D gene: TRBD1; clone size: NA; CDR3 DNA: TGTGCCAGCAGCGATGGGACAGGGAGGGACTATGGCTACACCTTC; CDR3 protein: CASSDGTGRDYGYTF
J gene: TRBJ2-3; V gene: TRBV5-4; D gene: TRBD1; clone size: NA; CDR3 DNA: TGTGCCAGCAGCCTGCGGACAGGGAGCACAGATACGCAGTATTTT; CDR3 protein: CASSLRTGSTDTQYF
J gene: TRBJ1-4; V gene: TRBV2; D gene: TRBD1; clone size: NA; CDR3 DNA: TGTGCCAGCACCCCGGGACAGGGGGCCACTAATGAAAAACTGTTTTTT; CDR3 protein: CASTPGQGATNEKLFF
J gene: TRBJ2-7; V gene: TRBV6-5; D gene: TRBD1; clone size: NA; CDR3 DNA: TGTGCCAGCAGTTACCTGGGACAGGGTTCCTACGAGCAGTACTTC; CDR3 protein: CASSYLGQGSYEQYF
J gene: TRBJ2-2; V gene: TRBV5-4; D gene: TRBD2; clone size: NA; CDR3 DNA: TGTGCCAGCAGCTTGGTACTAGCGGGGGGTTGGACCGGGGAGCTGTTTTTT; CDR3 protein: CASSLVLAGGWTGELFF
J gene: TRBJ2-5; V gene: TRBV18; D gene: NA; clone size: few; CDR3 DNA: TGTGCCAGCTCACAGAACCAGGGGCAGAAGGAGACCCAGTACTTC; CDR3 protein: CASSQNQGQKETQYF
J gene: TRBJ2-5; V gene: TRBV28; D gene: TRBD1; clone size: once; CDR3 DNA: TGTGCCAGCAGACCCGGGACAGTTCAAGAGACCCAGTACTTC; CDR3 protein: CASRPGTVQETQYF
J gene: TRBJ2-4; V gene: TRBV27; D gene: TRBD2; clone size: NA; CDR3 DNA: TGTGCCAGCAGTTCCATTTGGACTAGTGGGGCCAAAAACATTCAGTACTTC; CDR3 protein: CASSSIWTSGAKNIQYF
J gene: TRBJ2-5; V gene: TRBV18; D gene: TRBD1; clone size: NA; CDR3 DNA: TGTGCCAGCTCATCCCGGGACAGGGGGGAAGAGACCCAGTACTTC; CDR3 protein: CASSSRDRGEETQYF
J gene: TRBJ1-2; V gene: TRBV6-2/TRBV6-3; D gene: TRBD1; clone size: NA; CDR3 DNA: TGTGCCAGCAGTTACTCCCGGACAGGGAACTATGGCTACACCTTC; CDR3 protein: CASSYSRTGNYGYTF
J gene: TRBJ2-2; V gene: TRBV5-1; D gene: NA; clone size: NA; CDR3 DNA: TGCGCCAGCAGCTTAGGACAGAACACCGGGGAGCTGTTTTTT; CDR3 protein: CASSLGQNTGELFF
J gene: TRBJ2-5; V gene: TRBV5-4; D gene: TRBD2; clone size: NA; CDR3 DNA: TGTGCCAGCAGCTTGGCCGGGGGGGGCGTGGAAGAGACCCAGTACTTC; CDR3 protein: CASSLAGGGVEETQYF